The next 4 T cell receptor beta chains were all read from a single sample in a study of PD-L1 blockade in urothelial cancer (dated by TCRdb to 2016 to 2017). The method was the immunoSEQ multiplex PCR assay. TCRdb stores this immuneACCESS table with in-frame sequences only. Part of the clones is absent; in the studies checked, under half of the shortfall reflects unresolved V genes, and no reason is known for the rest. The sample profile shows 30,000 to 40,000 clones; 80% to 95% of them were found once. Around 8.3% of the sample is held by the ten biggest clonotypes. The material was PBMCs, obtained around atezolizumab (anti-PD-L1) treatment. These receptors were taken from a man aged 65 to 85 with urothelial cancer.

The chain carries TRBV2 and TRBJ2-1; 8 nucleotides agree with TRBD1. Germline assignment: CDR1 SNHLY and CDR2 FYNNEI. V dropped 6 bases and J dropped 8; count of bases not matched to a gene: 3. There are 12 residues in the CDR3. This chain's CDR3 is CASRDRDDEQFF. In nucleotides, the CDR3 is TGTGCCAGCAGGGACAGGGATGATGAGCAGTTCTTC.

V and J are TRBV5-1 and TRBJ1-1, with 7 bases identical to TRBD1. Germline V gene sequence: CDR1 SGHRS, CDR2 YFSETQ. J lost 7 bases, V lost 2 bases, and 5 bases had no gene match. The CDR3 loop spans 13 amino acids. The CDR3 nucleotides read TGCGCCAGCAGCTTTTTAGGGGGCGATGAAGCTTTCTTT. It yields the protein CASSFLGGDEAFF.

The V gene is TRBV9, the J gene TRBJ2-5; 9 bases align to TRBD1. This CDR3 is built from 14 residues. The germline gives CDR1 SGDLS, CDR2 YYNGEE. After removal of 4 bases from V and 5 bases from J, the junction contained 6 bases not matched to a gene. The CDR3 DNA sequence: TGTGCCAGCAGCAAGGACAGGGGAGGCGAGACCCAGTACTTC. This codes for CASSKDRGGETQYF.

This rearrangement joins TRBV7-6 to TRBJ2-3, with 11 nucleotides matching TRBD2. This CDR3 region has 16 residues. CDR1 and CDR2 from the germline V gene are SGHVS and FNYEAQ. The junction had 1 base not matched to a gene; V was cut back by 0 bases and J by 2 bases. CDR3 nucleotide sequence: TGTGCCAGCAGCTTAGCGACTAGCGGGACCACAGATACGCAGTATTTT. Translated: CASSLATSGTTDTQYF.